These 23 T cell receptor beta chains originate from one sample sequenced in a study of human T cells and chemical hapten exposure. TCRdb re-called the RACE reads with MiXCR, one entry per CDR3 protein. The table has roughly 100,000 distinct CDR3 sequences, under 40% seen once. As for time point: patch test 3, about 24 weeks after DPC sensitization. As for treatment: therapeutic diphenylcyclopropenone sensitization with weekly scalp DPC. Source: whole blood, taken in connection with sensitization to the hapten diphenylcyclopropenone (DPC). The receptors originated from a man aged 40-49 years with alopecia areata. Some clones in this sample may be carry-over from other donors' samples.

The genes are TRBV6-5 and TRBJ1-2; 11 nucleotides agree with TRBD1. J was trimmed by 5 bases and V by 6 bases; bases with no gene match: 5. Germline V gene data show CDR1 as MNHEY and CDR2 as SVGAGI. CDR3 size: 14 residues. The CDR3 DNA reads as TGTGCCAGCAGCCTAGGACAGGGGGCGTATGGCTACACCTTC. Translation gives CASSLGQGAYGYTF.

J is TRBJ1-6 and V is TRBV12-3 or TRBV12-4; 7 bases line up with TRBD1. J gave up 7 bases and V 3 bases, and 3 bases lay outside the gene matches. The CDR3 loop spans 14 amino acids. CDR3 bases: TGTGCCAGCAGTTTGGTAGGGGGCAATTCACCCCTCCACTTT. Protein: CASSLVGGNSPLHF.

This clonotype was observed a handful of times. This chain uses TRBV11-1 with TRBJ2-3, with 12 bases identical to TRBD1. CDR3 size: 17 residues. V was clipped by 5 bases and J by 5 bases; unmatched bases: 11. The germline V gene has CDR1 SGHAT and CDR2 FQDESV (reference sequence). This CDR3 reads CASSPGTGGNLEDTQYF. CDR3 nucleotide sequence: TGTGCCAGCAGCCCAGGGACAGGGGGCAATTTGGAAGATACGCAGTATTTT. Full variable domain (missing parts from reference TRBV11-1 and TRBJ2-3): EAEVAQSPRYKITEKSQAVAFWCDPISGHATLYWYRQILGQGPELLVQFQDESVVDDSQLPKDRFSAERLKGVDSTLKIQPAELGDSAMYLCASSPGTGGNLEDTQYFGPGTRLTVL.

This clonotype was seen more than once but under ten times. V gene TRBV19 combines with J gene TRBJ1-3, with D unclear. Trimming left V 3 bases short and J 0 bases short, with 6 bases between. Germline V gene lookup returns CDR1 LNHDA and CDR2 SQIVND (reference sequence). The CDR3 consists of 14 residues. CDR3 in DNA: TGTGCCAGTAGTATTCGGGGCTCTGGAAACACCATATATTTT. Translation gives CASSIRGSGNTIYF.

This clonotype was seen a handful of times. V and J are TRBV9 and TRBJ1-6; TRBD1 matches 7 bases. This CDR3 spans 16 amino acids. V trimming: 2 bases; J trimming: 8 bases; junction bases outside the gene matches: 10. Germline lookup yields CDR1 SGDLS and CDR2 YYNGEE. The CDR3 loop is CASSVRTGGSDSPLHF. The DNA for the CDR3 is TGTGCCAGCAGCGTCCGGACAGGTGGCTCGGATTCACCCCTCCACTTT.

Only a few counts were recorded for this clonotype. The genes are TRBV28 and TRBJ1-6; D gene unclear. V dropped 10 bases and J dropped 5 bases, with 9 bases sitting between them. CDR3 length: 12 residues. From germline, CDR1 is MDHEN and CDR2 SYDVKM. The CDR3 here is CATKENNSPLHF. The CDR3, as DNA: TGTGCCACTAAGGAAAATAATTCACCCCTCCACTTT.

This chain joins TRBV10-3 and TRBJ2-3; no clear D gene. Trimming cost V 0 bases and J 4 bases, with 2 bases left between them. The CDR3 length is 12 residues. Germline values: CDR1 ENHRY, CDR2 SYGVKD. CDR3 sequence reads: CAISESSDTQYF. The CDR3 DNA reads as TGTGCCATCAGTGAGTCTTCAGATACGCAGTATTTT.

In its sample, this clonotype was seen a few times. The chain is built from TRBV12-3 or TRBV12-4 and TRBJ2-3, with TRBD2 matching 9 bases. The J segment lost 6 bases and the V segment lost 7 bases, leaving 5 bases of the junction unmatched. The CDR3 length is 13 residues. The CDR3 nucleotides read TGTGCCAGCACGCTAGCGGGAATTGATACGCAGTATTTT. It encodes CASTLAGIDTQYF.

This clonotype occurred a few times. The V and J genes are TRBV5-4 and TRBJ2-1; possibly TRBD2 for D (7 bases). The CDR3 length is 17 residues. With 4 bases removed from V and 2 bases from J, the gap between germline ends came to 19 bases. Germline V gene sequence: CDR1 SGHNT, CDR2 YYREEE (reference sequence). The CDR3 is CASSPWGGLTAYNEQFF. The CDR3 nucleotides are TGTGCCAGCAGCCCCTGGGGGGGGCTTACCGCCTACAATGAGCAGTTCTTC. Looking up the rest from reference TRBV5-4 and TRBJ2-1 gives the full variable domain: ETGVTQSPTHLIKTRGQQVTLRCSSQSGHNTVSWYQQALGQGPQFIFQYYREEENGRGNFPPRFSGLQFPNYSSELNVNALELDDSALYLCASSPWGGLTAYNEQFFGPGTRLTVL.

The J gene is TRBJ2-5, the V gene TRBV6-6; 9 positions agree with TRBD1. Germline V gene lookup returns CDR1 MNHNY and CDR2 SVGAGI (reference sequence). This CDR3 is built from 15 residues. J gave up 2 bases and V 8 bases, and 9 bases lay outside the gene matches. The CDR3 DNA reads TGTGCCAGCCAATTCCCGGGGACAGGGCAAGAGACCCAGTACTTC. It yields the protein CASQFPGTGQETQYF.

The chain's CDR3 is CASSGRTGTGNTIYF. CDR3 DNA sequence: TGTGCCAGCAGCGGACGGACAGGGACTGGAAACACCATATATTTT. The chain is built from TRBV7-6 and TRBJ1-3; 8 positions match TRBD1. The junction had 5 bases not matched to a gene; V was cut back by 5 bases and J by 2 bases. Per germline, CDR1 SGHVS and CDR2 FNYEAQ. The CDR3 totals 15 residues.

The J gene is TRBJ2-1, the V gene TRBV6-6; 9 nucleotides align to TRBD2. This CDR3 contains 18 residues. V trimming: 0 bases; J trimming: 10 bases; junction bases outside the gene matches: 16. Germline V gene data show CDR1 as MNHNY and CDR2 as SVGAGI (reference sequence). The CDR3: CASSYSGTSSGTSREQFF. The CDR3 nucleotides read TGTGCCAGCAGTTACTCCGGCACGTCTAGCGGGACATCTCGGGAGCAGTTCTTC.

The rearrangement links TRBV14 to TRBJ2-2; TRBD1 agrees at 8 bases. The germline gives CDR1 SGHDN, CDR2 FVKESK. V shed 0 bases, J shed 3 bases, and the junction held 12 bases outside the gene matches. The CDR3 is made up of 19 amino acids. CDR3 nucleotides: TGTGCCAGCAGCCAAGAACAGGGGGTCAACCGATACGACACCGGGGAGCTGTTTTTT. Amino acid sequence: CASSQEQGVNRYDTGELFF.

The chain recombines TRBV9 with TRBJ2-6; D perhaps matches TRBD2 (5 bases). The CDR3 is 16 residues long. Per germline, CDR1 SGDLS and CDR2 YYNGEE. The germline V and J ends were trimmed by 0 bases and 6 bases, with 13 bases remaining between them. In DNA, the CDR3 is TGTGCCAGCAGCGTAGATAAGCGGAGTGAGGCCAACGTCCTGACTTTC. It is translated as CASSVDKRSEANVLTF.

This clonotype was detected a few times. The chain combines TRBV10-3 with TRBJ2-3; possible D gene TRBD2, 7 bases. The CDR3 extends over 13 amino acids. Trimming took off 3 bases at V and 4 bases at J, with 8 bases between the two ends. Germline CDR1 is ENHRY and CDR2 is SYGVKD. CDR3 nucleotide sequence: TGTGCCATCAGTGAAGGGGGGGCAGATACGCAGTATTTT. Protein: CAISEGGADTQYF.

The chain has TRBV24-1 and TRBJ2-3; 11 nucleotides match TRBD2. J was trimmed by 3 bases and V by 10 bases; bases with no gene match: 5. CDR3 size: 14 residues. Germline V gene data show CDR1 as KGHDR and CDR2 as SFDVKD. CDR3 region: CATMTSGKTDTQYF. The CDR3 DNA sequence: TGTGCCACTATGACTAGCGGGAAGACAGATACGCAGTATTTT.

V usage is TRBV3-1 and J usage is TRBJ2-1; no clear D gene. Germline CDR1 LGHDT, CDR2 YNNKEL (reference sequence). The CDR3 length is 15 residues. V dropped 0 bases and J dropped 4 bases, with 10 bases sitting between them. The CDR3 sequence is CASSQDLTIYNEQFF. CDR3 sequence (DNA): TGTGCCAGCAGCCAAGATCTCACTATATACAATGAGCAGTTCTTC.

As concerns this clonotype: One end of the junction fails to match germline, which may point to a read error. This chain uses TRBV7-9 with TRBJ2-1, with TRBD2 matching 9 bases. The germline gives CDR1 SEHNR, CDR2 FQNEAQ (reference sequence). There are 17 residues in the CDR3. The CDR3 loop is CASGAGGPNYTDNEQSF. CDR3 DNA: TGTGCCAGCGGAGCGGGAGGACCCAACTACACCGACAATGAGCAGTCCTTC.

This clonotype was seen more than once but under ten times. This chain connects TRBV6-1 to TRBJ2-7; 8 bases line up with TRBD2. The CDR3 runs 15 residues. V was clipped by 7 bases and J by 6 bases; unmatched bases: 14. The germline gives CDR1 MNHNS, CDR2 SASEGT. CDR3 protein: CASNRNTGTRGEQYF. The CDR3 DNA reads TGTGCCAGCAACCGTAATACCGGGACTAGAGGCGAGCAGTACTTC.

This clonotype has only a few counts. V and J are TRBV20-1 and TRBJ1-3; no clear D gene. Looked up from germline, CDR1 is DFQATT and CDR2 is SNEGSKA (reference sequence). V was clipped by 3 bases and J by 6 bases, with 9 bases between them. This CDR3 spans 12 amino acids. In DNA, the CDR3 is TGCAGTGCTAGTGCAGGTGCAAACACCATATATTTT. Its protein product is CSASAGANTIYF.

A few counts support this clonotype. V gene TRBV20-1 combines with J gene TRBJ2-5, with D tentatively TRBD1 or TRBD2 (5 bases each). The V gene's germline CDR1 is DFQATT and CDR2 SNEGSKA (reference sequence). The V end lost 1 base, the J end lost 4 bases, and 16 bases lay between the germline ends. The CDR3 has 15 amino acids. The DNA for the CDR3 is TGCAGTGCTAGAGGAACTAGGGACGAAAGAGAGACCCAGTACTTC. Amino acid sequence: CSARGTRDERETQYF.

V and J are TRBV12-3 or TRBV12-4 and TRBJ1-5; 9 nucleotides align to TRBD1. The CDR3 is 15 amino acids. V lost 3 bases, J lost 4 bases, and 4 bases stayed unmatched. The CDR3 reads CASSLAGTGNQPQHF. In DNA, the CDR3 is TGTGCCAGCAGTTTGGCCGGGACAGGGAATCAGCCCCAGCATTTT.

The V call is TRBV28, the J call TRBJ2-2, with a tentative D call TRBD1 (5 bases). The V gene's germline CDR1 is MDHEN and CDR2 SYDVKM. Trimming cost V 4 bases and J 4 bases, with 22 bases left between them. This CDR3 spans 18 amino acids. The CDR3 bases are TGTGCCAGCAGTTCCGAGACAGATATAGCCTACCGCACCGGGGAGCTGTTTTTT. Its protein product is CASSSETDIAYRTGELFF.